This entry concerns a single TCR beta chain. The antigen is not known. The entry originates in a study of blood T cells in healthy people across ages. Findings of the study overall: Relative to aged donors, long-lived donors carried more naive CD4+ cells and displayed higher diversity. Total diversity from one million sequenced T cells was likely underestimated.

Next came a second PCR, run for roughly 6 to 11 cycles, which used a sample-barcoded 5' primer along with a J-beta primer mix. Each CDR3 protein gets one entry after TCRdb re-called the 5' RACE reads with MiXCR. Among about 640,000 distinct CDR3 sequences, about 54% were seen once, and the ten largest hold roughly 34%. The V end was cut by 3 bases, the J end by 0 bases, with 9 bases between. The germline CDR1 and CDR2 sequences are SGDLS and YYNGEE. The CDR3 contains 14 residues. V is TRBV9 and J is TRBJ2-5; D is undetermined. Sequences were obtained from blood. The sequence derives from a man aged 55 to 70 in good health. CDR3 sequence reads: CASSEGLYQETQYF. Written as DNA, the CDR3 is TGTGCCAGCAGCGAGGGTCTGTACCAAGAGACCCAGTACTTC.